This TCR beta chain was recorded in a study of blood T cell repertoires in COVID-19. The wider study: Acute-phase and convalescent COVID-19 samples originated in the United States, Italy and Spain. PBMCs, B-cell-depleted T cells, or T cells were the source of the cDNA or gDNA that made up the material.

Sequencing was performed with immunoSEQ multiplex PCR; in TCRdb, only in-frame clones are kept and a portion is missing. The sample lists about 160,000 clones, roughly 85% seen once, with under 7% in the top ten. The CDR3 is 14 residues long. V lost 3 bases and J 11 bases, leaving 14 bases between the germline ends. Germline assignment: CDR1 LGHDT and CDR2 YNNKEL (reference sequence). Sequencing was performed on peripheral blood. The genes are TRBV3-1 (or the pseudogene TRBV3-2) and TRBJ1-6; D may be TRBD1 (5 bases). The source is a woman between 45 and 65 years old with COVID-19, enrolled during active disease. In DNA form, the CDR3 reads TGTGCCAGCAGCCAGGAGCAGGGCTGGGCACCCCTCCACTTT. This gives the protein CASSQEQGWAPLHF.